This T cell receptor beta chain was recovered during a study of T cells after yellow fever vaccination. Concerning this clonotype: The target antigen is unknown.

Looked up from germline, CDR1 is SGHRS and CDR2 is YFSETQ. CDR3 length: 14 residues. Trimming took off 0 bases at V and 0 bases at J, with 7 bases between the two ends. A process of 5'RACE template switching, which added a universal primer site and UMIs, was used to make TCR cDNA. TCRdb called the 5' RACE reads again in MiXCR, with one record for every CDR3 protein. The sample consists of about 330,000 distinct CDR3 sequences, around 7% of them appearing once. Overall study results and limits: Clones that expanded after primary vaccination mostly reappeared after the booster (over 95% CD4, around 87% CD8). Abundant bulk-derived clonotypes could contaminate FACS-sorted repertoires. The secondary response peaked faster, at day 5 versus 15, but was weaker.

The rearrangement links TRBV5-1 to TRBJ2-7; D gene unclear. This receptor was obtained from a young man who received the YFV17D yellow fever vaccine. The sequencing here drew on PBMCs, taken approximately 47 days after the first yellow fever vaccination. The CDR3 region has the DNA TGCGCCAGCAGCTTGGAAGGAAACTCCTACGAGCAGTACTTC. Translation gives CASSLEGNSYEQYF.